The clone carrying this TCR beta chain was seen at least ten times. The CDR3 is 15 residues long. The V gene end was trimmed by 3 bases and the J gene end by 0 bases; junction bases not matched to a gene: 2. In germline, CDR1 is KGHSH, CDR2 LQKENI. This specimen belongs to a study of T cells in Graves' hyperthyroidism and ophthalmopathy. At the level of the study: Peripheral blood specimens were obtained at initial diagnosis, prior to any treatment.

Template material for amplifying TCR beta CDR3 regions consisted of RNA transcripts. Primed by the HTBI set, a first-round RT-PCR was run on the TCR CDR3. One entry per CDR3 protein, called by TCRdb with MiXCR from the multiplex PCR reads. The sample has some 270,000 distinct CDR3 sequences, approximately 15% seen once; the top ten hold less than 8%. Sequenced input: blood. V gene TRBV18 combines with J gene TRBJ2-3; 8 bases match TRBD1. This clonotype originated in a woman in her 40s with Graves' hyperthyroidism. As DNA, the CDR3 is TGTGCCAGCTCACCCACAGGGGGAAGCACAGATACGCAGTATTTT. Translating it yields CASSPTGGSTDTQYF.